Presented here are 7 T cell receptor beta chains from one specimen sequenced in a study of cytomegalovirus exposure and HLA in healthy donors. The PCR used 60 Vbeta and 13 Jbeta primers. Method: immunoSEQ multiplex PCR; TCRdb's copy keeps in-frame clones and lacks some. The sample lists about 140,000 clones, roughly four fifths seen once, with 14% in the top ten. Material: PBMCs. These receptors came from a human donor in good health.

This clone was picked up a small number of times. The genes are TRBV9 and TRBJ1-5, with TRBD1 as a possible D gene (5 bases). The ends were cut back, 2 bases at V and 7 bases at J, with 13 bases in the middle. Germline lookup yields CDR1 SGDLS and CDR2 YYNGEE. The CDR3 is 14 residues long. The CDR3 reads CASSVGGMRQPQHF. In DNA, the CDR3 is TGTGCCAGCAGCGTGGGGGGTATGAGGCAGCCCCAGCATTTT. Complete variable domain (other parts from reference TRBV9 and TRBJ1-5): DSGVTQTPKHLITATGQRVTLRCSPRSGDLSVYWYQQSLDQGLQFLIQYYNGEERAKGNILERFSAQQFPDLHSELNLSSLELGDSALYFCASSVGGMRQPQHFGDGTRLSIL.

The J gene is TRBJ2-7, the V gene TRBV7-8; tentative D call: TRBD2 (7 bases). Trimming took off 5 bases at V and 3 bases at J, with 20 bases between the two ends. There are 16 residues in the CDR3. CDR1 is SGHVS and CDR2 is FQNEAQ in the germline V gene. The CDR3 region has the DNA TGTGCCAGCAGCCCTGGGGGGGGTGGACAGAACTACGAGCAGTACTTC. This sequence encodes CASSPGGGGQNYEQYF.

This clone was seen a single time. J is TRBJ1-4 and V is TRBV6-1; D call uncertain. The CDR3 has 13 amino acids. V gave up 9 bases and J gave up 0 bases, with 8 bases separating them. CDR1 MNHNS and CDR2 SASEGT come from the germline V gene. CDR3 region: CASYSATNEKLFF. Written as DNA, the CDR3 is TGTGCCAGTTACAGTGCAACTAATGAAAAACTGTTTTTT.

The chain uses TRBV4-1 and TRBJ2-7, with a tentative D call TRBD1 (5 bases). V was pared by 2 bases and J by 3 bases, with 17 bases between. The CDR3 runs to 16 residues. The germline gives CDR1 MGHRA, CDR2 YSYEKL. CDR3 DNA: TGCGCCAGCAGCCAACATGCGGCAGGGTCCGTCTACGAGCAGTACTTC. This gives the protein CASSQHAAGSVYEQYF.

The J gene is TRBJ1-1, the V gene TRBV28, with 9 bases fitting TRBD1. Germline V gene sequence: CDR1 MDHEN, CDR2 SYDVKM. The CDR3 spans 15 residues. With 5 bases clipped from V and 5 bases from J, the junction kept 9 bases outside the gene matches. The CDR3 DNA reads as TGTGCCAGCAGTCGGGGCGGGACAGGGAATACTGAAGCTTTCTTT. Its translation is CASSRGGTGNTEAFF.

V usage is TRBV20-1 and J usage is TRBJ1-1; no reliable D call. Per the germline V gene, CDR1 is DFQATT and CDR2 is SNEGSKA (reference sequence). This CDR3 spans 10 amino acids. The V gene lost 0 bases and the J gene lost 8 bases, with 4 bases spanning the gap. The CDR3 loop is CSARDREAFF. CDR3 nucleotide sequence: TGCAGTGCTAGAGATAGAGAAGCTTTCTTT.

This clone showed up just a few times. The genes are TRBV10-1 and TRBJ2-7; weak D call: TRBD1 (5 bases). Germline CDR1 WNHNN, CDR2 SYGVQD (reference sequence). V was shortened by 2 bases and J by 3 bases, with 11 bases between the two germline ends. This CDR3 has 14 residues. CDR3 sequence (DNA): TGCGCCAGCAGTGAGGGGGCAGTAGGCTACGAGCAGTACTTC. Its protein is CASSEGAVGYEQYF.